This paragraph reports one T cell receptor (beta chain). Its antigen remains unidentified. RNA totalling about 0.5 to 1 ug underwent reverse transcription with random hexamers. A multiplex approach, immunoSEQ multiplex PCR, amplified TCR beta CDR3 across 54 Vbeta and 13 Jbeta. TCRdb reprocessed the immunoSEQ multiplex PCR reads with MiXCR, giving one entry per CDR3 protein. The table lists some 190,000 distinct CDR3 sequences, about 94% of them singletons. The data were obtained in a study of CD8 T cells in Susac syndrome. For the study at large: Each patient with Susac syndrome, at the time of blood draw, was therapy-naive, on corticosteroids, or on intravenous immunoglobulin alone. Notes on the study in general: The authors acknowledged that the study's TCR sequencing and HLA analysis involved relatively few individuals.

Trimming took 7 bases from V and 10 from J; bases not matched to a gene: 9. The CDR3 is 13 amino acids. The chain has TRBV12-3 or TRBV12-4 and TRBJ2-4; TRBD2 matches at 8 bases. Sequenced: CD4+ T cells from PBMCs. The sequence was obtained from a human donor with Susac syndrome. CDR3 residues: CASTDSAGGIQYF. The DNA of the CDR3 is TGTGCCAGCACCGACTCTGCGGGAGGTATTCAGTACTTC.